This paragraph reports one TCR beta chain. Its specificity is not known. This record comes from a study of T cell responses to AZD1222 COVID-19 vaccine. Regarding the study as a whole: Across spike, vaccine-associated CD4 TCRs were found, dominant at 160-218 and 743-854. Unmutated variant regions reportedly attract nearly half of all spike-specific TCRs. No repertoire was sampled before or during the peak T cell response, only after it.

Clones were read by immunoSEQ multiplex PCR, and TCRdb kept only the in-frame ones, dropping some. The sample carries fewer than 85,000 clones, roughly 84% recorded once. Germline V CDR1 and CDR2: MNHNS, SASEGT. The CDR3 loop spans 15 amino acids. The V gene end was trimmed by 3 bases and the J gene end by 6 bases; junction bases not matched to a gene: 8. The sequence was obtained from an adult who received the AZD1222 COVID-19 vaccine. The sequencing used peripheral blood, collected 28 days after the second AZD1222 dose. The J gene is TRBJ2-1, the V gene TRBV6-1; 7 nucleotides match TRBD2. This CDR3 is CASSDPGLLRNEQFF. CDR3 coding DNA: TGTGCCAGCAGTGATCCGGGACTACTTCGCAATGAGCAGTTCTTC.